These 2 T cell receptor beta chains were all obtained from the same sample, sequenced in a study of PD-1 blockade in mismatch repair-deficient tumors (dated by TCRdb to 2016 to 2017). Library construction relied on the immunoSEQ multiplex PCR assay. The source is immuneACCESS, and TCRdb retained only in-frame sequences with V and J called. Part of the clones is not carried over; for the studies checked, unresolved V genes explain less than half of this, and the remainder is unexplained. This sample holds around 120,000 clones; roughly 90% were observed only once. Clones ranked in the top ten supply approximately 10% of the sample. Sequencing was performed on peripheral blood, taken approximately 72 weeks after starting pembrolizumab. All receptors come from an adult with mismatch repair-deficient cancer.

This clone was seen only once. V usage is TRBV19 and J usage is TRBJ2-7, with 9 bases identical to TRBD1. Germline CDR1 is LNHDA and CDR2 is SQIVND (reference sequence). V trimming: 6 bases; J trimming: 6 bases; junction bases outside the gene matches: 12. The CDR3 totals 15 residues. In DNA form, the CDR3 reads TGTGCCAGTAGGCGGCGGGGACAGGGAGGGAGCGAGCAGTACTTC. This codes for CASRRRGQGGSEQYF.

This chain joins TRBV10-1 and TRBJ2-7; D may be TRBD1 (6 bases). With 5 bases removed from V and 2 bases from J, the gap between germline ends came to 13 bases. CDR1 WNHNN and CDR2 SYGVQD come from the germline V gene (reference sequence). The CDR3 runs to 14 residues. CDR3 nucleotide sequence: TGCGCCAGCAGTCCCGGGACAACCCCCTACGAGCAGTACTTC. It translates to CASSPGTTPYEQYF.